The next 13 T cell receptor beta chains were all read from a single sample in a study of blood T cells in healthy people across ages. Together with a sample-barcoded 5' primer, a J-beta primer mix was included in a second PCR lasting about 7 to 12 cycles. In TCRdb, the 5' RACE reads were re-called with MiXCR into one record per CDR3 protein. The sample records some 900,000 distinct CDR3 sequences, about 28% being singletons. Sample: blood. Receptors originate from a woman older than 75 in good health.

This clonotype showed up just a few times. This sequence may be a read error, since a much larger clone differs from it by one base. V usage is TRBV3-1 and J usage is TRBJ2-5; the D call may be TRBD1 or TRBD2 (6 bases each). The DNA matches TRBJ2-7 better at its end, which makes the J call doubtful. This CDR3 spans 14 amino acids. CDR1 is LGHDT, CDR2 YNNKEL, per germline (reference sequence). This chain's CDR3 is CASSQARGASEQYF. Written as DNA, the CDR3 is TGTGCCAGCAGCCAAGCTAGGGGGGCCAGCGAGCAGTACTTC.

This clonotype was detected many times. The chain employs TRBV25-1 and TRBJ2-3, with D perhaps TRBD1 (5 bases). The length of the CDR3 is 12 residues. V was cut by 7 bases and J by 6 bases, with 11 bases left in between. CDR1 is MGHDK and CDR2 is SYGVNS in the germline V gene. The CDR3 nucleotides are TGTGCCAGCATGGACATTCCCGATACGCAGTATTTT. It translates to CASMDIPDTQYF.

In its sample, this clonotype was seen many times. This chain uses TRBV6-5 with TRBJ2-5; a weak D match, TRBD2 (5 bases). Trimming removed 6 bases at V and 4 bases at J, with 15 bases between. The CDR3 totals 14 residues. Germline V CDR1 and CDR2: MNHEY, SVGAGI. The CDR3 region has the DNA TGTGCCAGCAGGAGAGGGTCGTTTTCAGAGACCCAGTACTTC. This gives the protein CASRRGSFSETQYF.

This clonotype came up a few times. The V call is TRBV20-1, the J call TRBJ2-3; D possibly corresponds to TRBD2 (6 bases). This CDR3 is 14 amino acids long. Between the trimmed V and J ends, which lost 6 bases and 1 base, there was a span of 14 bases. Germline values: CDR1 DFQATT, CDR2 SNEGSKA (reference sequence). The CDR3 nucleotides read TGCAGTGCCCTAGGGTCGGGGGGCACAGATACGCAGTATTTT. It translates to CSALGSGGTDTQYF.

This clonotype appeared many times. The rearrangement links TRBV6-2 or TRBV6-3 to TRBJ1-5; D not certain. Trimming removed 8 bases from V and 4 bases from J, with 15 bases in between. The CDR3 runs 14 residues. Germline V gives CDR1 MNHEY, CDR2 SVGEGT. The CDR3 DNA reads as TGTGCCAGCGGACCTTGGACTGAGAATCAGCCCCAGCATTTT. This codes for CASGPWTENQPQHF.

This clonotype appeared a few times. This chain connects TRBV30 to TRBJ1-6, with TRBD1 matching over 7 bases. Germline V gene sequence: CDR1 GTSNPN, CDR2 SVGIG (reference sequence). The CDR3 has 15 residues. Trimming took 3 bases from V and 1 from J; bases not matched to a gene: 3. CDR3 bases: TGTGCCTGGAGAGTACAGGGGTCCTATAATTCACCCCTCCACTTT. It specifies CAWRVQGSYNSPLHF.

This chain joins TRBV27 and TRBJ2-7; 10 nucleotides line up with TRBD1. The CDR3 loop spans 15 amino acids. Germline V gene data show CDR1 as MNHEY and CDR2 as SMNVEV (reference sequence). Trimming removed 5 bases from V and 4 bases from J; junction bases left unmatched: 8. The CDR3 sequence is CASSVTGGIRYEQYF. The CDR3 DNA sequence: TGTGCCAGCAGTGTGACAGGGGGCATACGATACGAGCAGTACTTC.

This clonotype was picked up many times. The rearrangement uses TRBV27 and TRBJ2-4; D is possibly TRBD1 (6 bases). Trimming removed 5 bases from V and 0 bases from J, with 11 bases in between. The CDR3 runs to 15 residues. The germline gives CDR1 MNHEY, CDR2 SMNVEV (reference sequence). The CDR3 DNA follows: TGTGCCAGCAGTGACAGGAGTTTAGCCAAAAACATTCAGTACTTC. This translates into CASSDRSLAKNIQYF.

This sequence joins TRBV29-1 and TRBJ2-5; tentatively, D is TRBD2 (6 bases). The V and J ends lost 4 bases and 1 base respectively, with 10 bases between them. The CDR3 loop spans 13 amino acids. CDR1 and CDR2 (germline): SQVTM, ANQGSEA. CDR3 coding DNA: TGCAGCGTTGTCGGCGGGGCCCAAGAGACCCAGTACTTC. This encodes CSVVGGAQETQYF.

The chain joins TRBV12-3 or TRBV12-4 to TRBJ1-2; D perhaps matches TRBD1 (5 bases). The CDR3 covers 14 residues. V was pared by 3 bases and J by 4 bases, with 12 bases between. The CDR3 here is CASSLGGPLYGYTF. As DNA, the CDR3 is TGTGCCAGCAGTTTGGGGGGACCGCTCTATGGCTACACCTTC.

This clonotype showed up many times. J is TRBJ2-3 and V is TRBV10-3, with D unresolved. Trimming stripped 3 bases from V and 4 bases from J, with 8 bases between. The germline V gene has CDR1 ENHRY and CDR2 SYGVKD. The CDR3 covers 13 residues. The CDR3: CAISEPKPDTQYF. CDR3 nucleotide sequence: TGTGCCATCAGTGAACCCAAGCCAGATACGCAGTATTTT.

With respect to this clonotype: A much larger clone lies one base from this, so it may be a read error. The chain joins TRBV7-2 to TRBJ2-5, with 13 bases fitting TRBD2. Germline CDR1 SGHTA, CDR2 FQGNSA. The CDR3 loop spans 15 amino acids. This chain's CDR3 is CASRLAGGNPEAQYF. In nucleotides, the CDR3 is TGTGCCAGCAGACTAGCGGGGGGGAACCCAGAGGCCCAGTACTTC.

This clonotype was recorded at least ten times. This chain connects TRBV7-2 to TRBJ1-2; D possibly corresponds to TRBD1 (6 bases). CDR1 is SGHTA, CDR2 FQGNSA, per germline. This CDR3 has 13 amino acids. Trimming took 2 bases from V and 7 from J, leaving 11 bases between them. The CDR3 nucleotides read TGTGCCAGCAGCTTACAGGGGCTCCGTGGCTACACCTTC. This sequence encodes CASSLQGLRGYTF.